This TCR beta chain was sequenced for a study of human T cells and chemical hapten exposure. This CDR3 region has 18 residues. Per germline, CDR1 MDHEN and CDR2 SYDVKM. The trim removed 8 bases at V and 3 bases at J, leaving 14 bases unmatched. TCRdb re-called the RACE reads with MiXCR, one entry per CDR3 protein. The data show approximately 180,000 distinct CDR3 sequences, with about 31% seen just once and roughly 3% held by the top ten. Stated time point: pre-sensitization, week 0. The treatment denotes: therapeutic diphenylcyclopropenone sensitization with weekly scalp DPC. This chain joins TRBV28 and TRBJ2-3, with TRBD2 matching 13 bases. This receptor was identified in a woman aged 30 to 39 with alopecia areata. Some clones in this sample may be carry-over from other donors' samples. Source: whole blood, taken in connection with sensitization to the hapten diphenylcyclopropenone (DPC). The CDR3 loop reads CASRRQGGGLAGTDTQYF. For the CDR3, the DNA is TGTGCCAGCCGACGGCAGGGAGGGGGACTAGCGGGAACAGATACGCAGTATTTT.